This T cell receptor beta chain comes out of a study of shared clonotypes between healthy human individuals. General study findings and limits: Exclusively blood specimens were collected; tissue repertoires likely differ.

As concerns this clone: Its target is unknown.

CD4+ cells were split into CD45RA+ naive and CD45RA-negative memory subsets. Across several immunoSEQ plates, the genomic DNA of each subset was split evenly. Repertoires were generated with immunoSEQ multiplex PCR, while TCRdb's copy carries only in-frame clones and drops some. The sample consists of nearly 1,000,000 clones, about 80% of them appearing once. The V gene lost 6 bases and the J gene lost 0 bases, with 13 bases spanning the gap. CDR1 and CDR2 (germline): MNHNS, SASEGT. The CDR3 covers 15 residues. The J gene is TRBJ2-3, the V gene TRBV6-1; no clear D. The sequenced material came from memory CD4+ T cells sorted from blood. Subset specified: CD45RA-negative fraction. This clonotype was sampled from a man between 18 and 29 years old in good health. The CDR3 DNA follows: TGTGCCAGCAGCAACCAAGTTTCTAGCACAGATACGCAGTATTTT. Its translation: CASSNQVSSTDTQYF.